This T cell receptor (beta chain) was recovered during a study of a mutant IDH1 vaccine in newly diagnosed glioma. Looking at the study overall: Vaccination followed radiotherapy alone by 4-6 weeks, or accompanied temozolomide cycles. Radiotherapy, temozolomide, or both had been given previously, and both were given to most.

As regards this clone: The target antigen is unknown.

CDR1 SGHNT and CDR2 YYREEE come from the germline V gene (reference sequence). The CDR3 has 12 amino acids. V lost 2 bases and J 2 bases, leaving 4 bases between the germline ends. The time point here: week 23, last vaccination. Doses of 300 ug of mutant IDH1 20-mer peptide were given with topical imiquimod. Astrocytomas that were new, WHO grade 3 or 4, IDH1-mutant and ATRX-lost were present in the donors. The table came from immunoSEQ multiplex PCR; TCRdb's copy has only in-frame clones and leaves some out. In the table there are about 44,000 clones, approximately 89% of which are singletons. The chain employs TRBV5-4 and TRBJ1-1; no clear D gene. The origin of this receptor is a man aged 50 or older with glioma. The sample in question was PBMCs, obtained from a glioma patient whose treatment included an IDH1 peptide vaccine. Written as DNA, the CDR3 is TGTGCCAGCAGCTTTCGAAACACTGAAGCTTTCTTT. It translates to CASSFRNTEAFF.